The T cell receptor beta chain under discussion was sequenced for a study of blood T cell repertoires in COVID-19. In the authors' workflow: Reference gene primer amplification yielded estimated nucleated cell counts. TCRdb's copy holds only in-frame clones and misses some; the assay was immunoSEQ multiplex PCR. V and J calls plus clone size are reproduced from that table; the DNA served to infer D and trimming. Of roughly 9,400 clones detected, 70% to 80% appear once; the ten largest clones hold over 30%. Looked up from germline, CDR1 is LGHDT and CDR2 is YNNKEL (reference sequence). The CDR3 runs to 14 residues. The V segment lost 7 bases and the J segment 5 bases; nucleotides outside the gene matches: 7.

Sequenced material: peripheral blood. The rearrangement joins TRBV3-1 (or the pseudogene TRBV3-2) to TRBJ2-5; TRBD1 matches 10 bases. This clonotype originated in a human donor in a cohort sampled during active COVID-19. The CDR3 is CASTDRGLSETQYF. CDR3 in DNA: TGTGCCAGCACCGACAGGGGGCTTTCGGAGACCCAGTACTTC.